This is a list of T cell receptor beta chains from one sample in a study of blood T cell repertoires in COVID-19. The method was immunoSEQ multiplex PCR; TCRdb's version includes in-frame clones alone and lacks a portion of them. In the table there are 20,000 to 25,000 clones, approximately 73% of which are singletons. The sequenced sample was peripheral blood. Every receptor here comes from a human donor in a cohort sampled during active or convalescent COVID-19. Both conserved end residues are part of each CDR3. Fields, in order: V gene, J gene, D gene, CDR3 protein. D genes are given only for firm matches.

TRBV27,TRBJ2-3,-,CASSSVLSRGTDTQYF
TRBV6-5,TRBJ1-2,TRBD1,CASSYSRTGGGYGYTF
TRBV18,TRBJ1-1,TRBD1,CASSPQRQQGARTEAFF
TRBV3-1/TRBV3-2,TRBJ2-2,-,CASSQEPWARGTGELFF
TRBV30,TRBJ1-2,-,CAWSPVRVAGYTF
TRBV7-9,TRBJ1-3,-,CASSLGTEGGNTIYF
TRBV14,TRBJ2-3,-,CASSSERNTQYF
TRBV6-5,TRBJ2-7,TRBD2,CASSIIAGINYEQYF
TRBV10-3,TRBJ1-2,-,CAISRWGKFGHYNYGYTF
TRBV4-1,TRBJ1-1,TRBD1,CASNPYTGTGGFVNTEAFF
TRBV19,TRBJ2-1,TRBD1,CASSMRTGLVEQFF
TRBV7-2,TRBJ2-1,-,CASSFQGRYNEQFF
TRBV7-6,TRBJ2-1,TRBD2,CASSPMGGRHREQFF
TRBV7-9,TRBJ1-2,TRBD1,CASSWTGIRYGYTF
TRBV27,TRBJ1-6,-,CASSISNSPLHF
TRBV27,TRBJ2-3,TRBD2,CASSFRTSGSRRGTDTQYF
TRBV10-2,TRBJ1-2,TRBD1,CASSPYGDRRGYTF
TRBV25-1,TRBJ2-7,TRBD1,CASADRGHEQYF
TRBV2,TRBJ1-6,TRBD1,CASSGQGVWNSPLHF
TRBV6-2/TRBV6-3,TRBJ1-2,TRBD1,CASSPRTGRGFGYTF
TRBV15,TRBJ1-4,-,CATSRAPSEKLFF
TRBV6-5,TRBJ1-2,TRBD1,CATTGAPYGYTF
TRBV6-5,TRBJ1-6,-,CASSPHTPNSPLHF
TRBV6-2/TRBV6-3,TRBJ2-7,-,CASSYPPTHRFLGYEQYF
TRBV7-6,TRBJ2-5,-,CASSLHPVSAGGETQYF
TRBV6-2/TRBV6-3,TRBJ1-1,-,CASSYQGYAFF
TRBV29-1,TRBJ2-1,TRBD1,CSVGNRGPYNEQFF
TRBV5-1,TRBJ2-5,-,CASSLAGGWETQYF
TRBV5-6,TRBJ2-5,-,CASSLDLGQETQYF
TRBV11-3,TRBJ2-3,TRBD1,CASSSGETGGTTDTQYF
TRBV11-2,TRBJ2-7,TRBD2,CASSSPGTSGPSYEQYF
TRBV28,TRBJ2-5,TRBD2,CASSLTSGGQETQYF
TRBV9,TRBJ2-3,-,CASRGGSTDTQYF
TRBV28,TRBJ2-4,TRBD2,CASSSLLAGERGNIQYF
TRBV28,TRBJ1-2,-,CAAAVNYGYTF